The 2 T cell receptor beta chains below all came from one sample that was sequenced in a study of T cell repertoires in cytomegalovirus infection. TCRdb recomputed calls from the reads with MiXCR, one row per CDR3 protein. Here the sample spans roughly 920,000 distinct CDR3 sequences, under 40% being singletons. These receptors have no known antigen. Sequenced here: cultured CD8+ T cells from PBMCs, sampled from culture after CMV antigen stimulation. Every receptor here comes from a human donor in good health (CMV status not recorded). Some clones in this sample may be carry-over from other donors' samples.

This clonotype came up a few times. The gene calls are TRBV4-2 and TRBJ2-3; 8 bases are a match to TRBD1. After removal of 6 bases from V and 4 bases from J, the junction contained 12 bases not matched to a gene. CDR1 is LGHNA and CDR2 is YNFKEQ in the germline V gene. The CDR3 sequence is 16 residues long. The CDR3 DNA follows: TGTGCCAGCAGGCCGACAGGGGAAAGGTTTTCAGATACGCAGTATTTT. Translating gives CASRPTGERFSDTQYF.

There are a few counts of this clonotype. The chain links TRBV7-9 to TRBJ2-7; TRBD1 aligns across 9 bases. V trimming: 6 bases; J trimming: 5 bases; junction bases outside the gene matches: 8. The CDR3 contains 14 residues. The germline CDR1 and CDR2 sequences are SEHNR and FQNEAQ (reference sequence). In DNA form, the CDR3 reads TGTGCCAGCAGAACCGGGACAGGGATCAACGAGCAGTACTTC. Its translation is CASRTGTGINEQYF.